One sample yielded the 25 T cell receptor beta chains listed below, sequenced in a study of CD8+ T cells in alopecia areata. Sequencing relied on a cDNA template that was reverse transcribed from extracted RNA. The method was immunoSEQ multiplex PCR; TCRdb's version includes in-frame clones alone and lacks a portion of them. This sample has about 200,000 clones, with around 50% found just once. The sequenced sample consisted of CD8+ T cells sorted from blood. The source of these receptors is a human donor in good health.

The chain combines TRBV27 with TRBJ1-2; D is uncertain. V was trimmed by 2 bases and J by 1 base, leaving 5 bases between them. The CDR3 is made up of 13 amino acids. The germline CDR1 and CDR2 sequences are MNHEY and SMNVEV (reference sequence). The CDR3 loop is CASSLSINYGYTF. In DNA, the CDR3 is TGTGCCAGCAGTTTAAGTATTAACTATGGCTACACCTTC.

The J gene is TRBJ2-5, the V gene TRBV29-1; maybe TRBD2 (5 bases). The CDR3 sequence is 15 residues long. V was cut by 2 bases and J by 1 base, with 14 bases left in between. The germline gives CDR1 SQVTM, CDR2 ANQGSEA. The CDR3 loop reads CSVEPPADPQETQYF. CDR3 bases: TGCAGCGTTGAACCCCCAGCGGACCCCCAAGAGACCCAGTACTTC. Variable domain in full (rest from reference TRBV29-1 and TRBJ2-5): SAVISQKPSRDICQRGTSLTIQCQVDSQVTMMFWYRQQPGQSLTLIATANQGSEATYESGFVIDKFPISRPNLTFSTLTVSNMSPEDSSIYLCSVEPPADPQETQYFGPGTRLLVL.

V is TRBV19 and J is TRBJ1-1; D might be TRBD1 (6 bases). V lost 5 bases and J lost 0, with 13 bases in between. The CDR3 runs to 15 residues. The germline CDR1 and CDR2 sequences are LNHDA and SQIVND (reference sequence). The CDR3 nucleotides are TGTGCCAGTAGTCCCGGGACATCTATGAACACTGAAGCTTTCTTT. It specifies CASSPGTSMNTEAFF. Looking up the rest from reference TRBV19 and TRBJ1-1 gives the full variable domain: DGGITQSPKYLFRKEGQNVTLSCEQNLNHDAMYWYRQDPGQGLRLIYYSQIVNDFQKGDIAEGYSVSREKKESFPLTVTSAQKNPTAFYLCASSPGTSMNTEAFFGQGTRLTVV.

The genes are TRBV5-1 and TRBJ2-6, with no clear D. CDR3 length equals 15 residues. Germline assignment: CDR1 SGHRS and CDR2 YFSETQ. V shed 0 bases and J shed 1 base, with 5 bases lying between them. CDR3 protein: CASSLAGSGANVLTF. CDR3 sequence (DNA): TGCGCCAGCAGCTTGGCCGGATCTGGGGCCAACGTCCTGACTTTC. Full variable domain (rest looked up from reference TRBV5-1 and TRBJ2-6): KAGVTQTPRYLIKTRGQQVTLSCSPISGHRSVSWYQQTPGQGLQFLFEYFSETQRNKGNFPGRFSGRQFSNSRSEMNVSTLELGDSALYLCASSLAGSGANVLTFGAGSRLTVL.

V gene TRBV27 combines with J gene TRBJ1-1; D is unclear. The CDR3 has 14 residues. The V end was cut by 2 bases, the J end by 3 bases, with 10 bases between. Looked up from germline, CDR1 is MNHEY and CDR2 is SMNVEV (reference sequence). CDR3 bases: TGTGCCAGCAGTTTAGGAGGGCGCGACACTGAAGCTTTCTTT. Translating it yields CASSLGGRDTEAFF.

CDR3 protein: CASSYSGDSGLYGYTF. In nucleotides, the CDR3 is TGTGCCAGCAGTTACTCAGGGGACAGTGGTCTCTATGGCTACACCTTC. V is TRBV6-5 and J is TRBJ1-2; 7 bases fit TRBD1. The CDR3 contains 16 residues. J lost 4 bases, V lost 0 bases, and 8 bases had no gene match. Looked up from germline, CDR1 is MNHEY and CDR2 is SVGAGI.

The rearrangement links TRBV4-1 to TRBJ2-7, with D possibly being TRBD2 (5 bases). The CDR3 sequence is 13 residues long. The V end lost 1 base, the J end lost 3 bases, and 7 bases lay between the germline ends. CDR1 is MGHRA and CDR2 is YSYEKL in the germline V gene. In DNA, the CDR3 is TGCGCCAGCAGCCAAGGGGAGCTCTACGAGCAGTACTTC. This translates into CASSQGELYEQYF.

The chain is built from TRBV27 and TRBJ2-5; no reliable D call. This CDR3 contains 13 residues. Deletions cut 3 bases from V and 5 bases from J, with 10 bases between. Germline-derived CDR1 and CDR2 are MNHEY and SMNVEV (reference sequence). This CDR3 reads CASSLGSRETQYF. CDR3 nucleotide sequence: TGTGCCAGCAGTTTGGGGTCTCGGGAGACCCAGTACTTC.

In this sample, this clone turned up a few times. This chain connects TRBV7-6 to TRBJ2-6; 7 bases line up with TRBD1. Germline lookup yields CDR1 SGHVS and CDR2 FNYEAQ. The CDR3 spans 17 residues. Losses at the gene ends were 5 bases for V and 1 base for J; bases not matched to a gene: 8. The CDR3 DNA sequence: TGTGCCAGCAGCCCGATACAGGGGCTTTCTGGGGCCAACGTCCTGACTTTC. This encodes CASSPIQGLSGANVLTF.

The rearrangement joins TRBV7-9 to TRBJ1-2; D might be TRBD1 (6 bases). The germline CDR1 and CDR2 sequences are SEHNR and FQNEAQ (reference sequence). This CDR3 is 14 amino acids long. Trimming took 7 bases from V and 2 from J, leaving 14 bases between them. CDR3 in amino acids: CASTSRGSNYGYTF. CDR3 coding DNA: TGTGCCAGCACCAGCAGGGGATCCAACTATGGCTACACCTTC.

This clone was seen just once. The J gene is TRBJ2-3, the V gene TRBV4-1; tentative D call: TRBD1 (6 bases). This CDR3 spans 14 amino acids. V lost 4 bases and J 0 bases, leaving 8 bases between the germline ends. Germline V gene lookup returns CDR1 MGHRA and CDR2 YSYEKL. CDR3 protein: CASSLQGSTDTQYF. The CDR3, as DNA: TGCGCCAGCAGCCTCCAGGGGAGCACAGATACGCAGTATTTT.

This rearrangement joins TRBV30 to TRBJ1-2; 7 nucleotides agree with TRBD1. CDR1 is GTSNPN and CDR2 is SVGIG in the germline V gene (reference sequence). J was trimmed by 7 bases and V by 3 bases; bases with no gene match: 5. The CDR3 covers 12 residues. The CDR3 nucleotides are TGTGCCTGGAGGGAAGACAGGGTTGGCTACACCTTC. Its translation: CAWREDRVGYTF.

The chain combines TRBV7-2 with TRBJ2-3; D unclear. The V end lost 10 bases, the J end lost 2 bases, and 16 bases lay between the germline ends. This CDR3 comprises 14 residues. CDR1 and CDR2 from the germline V gene are SGHTA and FQGNSA. CDR3 sequence (DNA): TGTGCCACCCCAATAGGGCTGGACACAGATACGCAGTATTTT. Translation gives CATPIGLDTDTQYF.

The chain is built from TRBV7-6 and TRBJ2-7, with a possible D match to TRBD1 (5 bases). The ends were cut back, 5 bases at V and 2 bases at J, with 13 bases in the middle. The CDR3 runs to 14 residues. Germline V gives CDR1 SGHVS, CDR2 FNYEAQ. CDR3 amino acids: CASSQAQGTYEQYF. In nucleotides, the CDR3 is TGTGCCAGCAGCCAGGCCCAGGGTACCTACGAGCAGTACTTC.

The chain is built from TRBV29-1 and TRBJ2-1, with D perhaps TRBD1 or TRBD2 (5 bases each). In germline, CDR1 is SQVTM, CDR2 ANQGSEA. V was cut by 5 bases and J by 6 bases, with 11 bases left in between. This CDR3 region has 12 residues. CDR3 nucleotides: TGCAGCGTTACAGGACTCCTCAATGAGCAGTTCTTC. Its translation is CSVTGLLNEQFF.

This clone has just a few counts. The V call is TRBV10-2, the J call TRBJ2-1, with D possibly TRBD2 on 5 matching bases. CDR1 is WSHSY, CDR2 SAAADI, per germline. V was pared by 9 bases and J by 6 bases, with 12 bases between. CDR3 length equals 12 residues. CDR3 sequence (DNA): TGCGCCAGTTGGGAGACGGGCAATGAGCAGTTCTTC. This encodes CASWETGNEQFF.

The chain has TRBV6-5 and TRBJ1-3, with a weak D call TRBD1 (6 bases). Germline-derived CDR1 and CDR2 are MNHEY and SVGAGI. V lost 0 bases to trimming and J lost 3 bases, with 12 bases between them. The CDR3 runs to 16 residues. The CDR3 DNA reads TGTGCCAGCAGTTACTCGCGGGCAGGGGTTGGAAACACCATATATTTT. Translating gives CASSYSRAGVGNTIYF.

The chain combines TRBV6-5 with TRBJ1-2; D gene unclear. This CDR3 has 11 amino acids. Germline CDR1 reads MNHEY; CDR2 reads SVGAGI. V was cut by 8 bases and J by 2 bases, with 6 bases left in between. In DNA, the CDR3 is TGTGCCAGCTGGGAGAACTATGGCTACACCTTC. Translated: CASWENYGYTF.

J is TRBJ1-2 and V is TRBV2; 8 nucleotides align to TRBD1. CDR1 and CDR2 from the germline V gene are SNHLY and FYNNEI. This CDR3 region has 11 residues. V lost 8 bases to trimming and J lost 4 bases; unmatched junction nucleotides: 0. The CDR3 reads CASGTGYGYTF. The CDR3, as DNA: TGTGCCAGCGGGACAGGCTATGGCTACACCTTC.

This chain joins TRBV11-2 and TRBJ2-1; 8 bases align to TRBD1. In germline, CDR1 is SGHAT, CDR2 FQNNGV. This CDR3 spans 18 amino acids. V lost 1 base to trimming and J lost 2 bases; unmatched junction nucleotides: 10. DNA of the CDR3: TGTGCCAGCAGCTTAGCCACAGGGGGTTCCCCGGCCTACAATGAGCAGTTCTTC. Translating it yields CASSLATGGSPAYNEQFF.

The chain is built from TRBV13 and TRBJ1-1; D is undetermined. The CDR3 totals 12 residues. The germline V gene encodes CDR1 PRHDT and CDR2 FYEKMQ (reference sequence). Trimming removed 3 bases from V and 5 bases from J, with 7 bases in between. CDR3 bases: TGTGCCAGCAGCTTTAAAGGGACTGAAGCTTTCTTT. It specifies CASSFKGTEAFF.

This clone was found once. CDR3 bases: TGTGCCAGCACTGGGGGGGCGAGGGCTCCCGGGTTGTATGGCTACACCTTC. Translation gives CASTGGARAPGLYGYTF. The chain carries TRBV7-9 and TRBJ1-2; possibly TRBD1 for D (6 bases). V lost 7 bases, J lost 5 bases, and 26 bases lay in between. CDR3 length: 17 residues. Germline CDR1 SEHNR, CDR2 FQNEAQ (reference sequence).

The rearrangement joins TRBV4-1 to TRBJ2-3, with a possible D match to TRBD2 (5 bases). V was shortened by 2 bases and J by 4 bases, with 10 bases between the two germline ends. CDR3 length: 14 amino acids. The germline V gene has CDR1 MGHRA and CDR2 YSYEKL. The CDR3 region is CASSQPGEADTQYF. As DNA, the CDR3 is TGCGCCAGCAGCCAACCCGGGGAAGCAGATACGCAGTATTTT.

V gene TRBV29-1 combines with J gene TRBJ1-2; 10 bases map to TRBD1. The ends lost 1 base at V and 5 bases at J; junction bases unmatched: 4. The V gene's germline CDR1 is SQVTM and CDR2 ANQGSEA. The CDR3 length is 14 residues. CDR3 in amino acids: CSVEGTGGEYGYTF. The CDR3 region has the DNA TGCAGCGTTGAAGGGACAGGGGGGGAATATGGCTACACCTTC.

The chain has TRBV2 and TRBJ2-2, with D hard to call. Germline V lookup: CDR1 SNHLY, CDR2 FYNNEI. The CDR3 length is 14 residues. Trimming took 5 bases from V and 3 from J, leaving 10 bases between them. CDR3 in amino acids: CASSLDGYTGELFF. In DNA, the CDR3 is TGTGCCAGCAGTCTGGACGGGTACACCGGGGAGCTGTTTTTT. The whole variable domain, remainder taken from reference TRBV2 and TRBJ2-2, is EPEVTQTPSHQVTQMGQEVILRCVPISNHLYFYWYRQILGQKVEFLVSFYNNEISEKSEIFDDQFSVERPDGSNFTLKIRSTKLEDSAMYFCASSLDGYTGELFFGEGSRLTVL.